Listed below are T cell receptor beta chains from one sample, sequenced in a study of blood T cells in healthy people across ages. One entry per CDR3 protein, called by TCRdb with MiXCR from the 5' RACE reads. This sample yields hundreds of thousands of distinct CDR3 sequences, of which 40% to 50% are seen a single time; roughly 24% belongs to the top ten. Sequenced: blood. These receptors were obtained from a man older than 75 in good health. Each CDR3 is given with its conserved first and last residue. A D gene is named only where the DNA matches it firmly. A clone size is listed for some rows: how often the clone was seen (once, few, many), or a class if it is expanded.

v_gene: TRBV7-2
j_gene: TRBJ2-7
abundance: few
d_gene: NA
CDR3aa: CASSLADIPAYEQYF
CDR3nt: TGTGCCAGCAGCTTAGCGGATATCCCTGCATACGAGCAGTACTTC

v_gene: TRBV6-5
j_gene: TRBJ2-1
abundance: many
d_gene: NA
CDR3aa: CASSYSKTWGHNEQFF
CDR3nt: TGTGCCAGCAGTTATTCAAAGACGTGGGGACACAATGAGCAGTTCTTC

v_gene: TRBV25-1
j_gene: TRBJ2-2
abundance: few
d_gene: NA
CDR3aa: CASSGRDTGELFF
CDR3nt: TGTGCCAGCAGTGGGCGTGACACCGGGGAGCTGTTTTTT

v_gene: TRBV18
j_gene: TRBJ2-5
abundance: NA
d_gene: TRBD2
CDR3aa: CASSPPISRAGGREQYF
CDR3nt: TGTGCCAGCTCACCACCGATCTCACGAGCGGGAGGGAGAGAGCAGTACTTC

v_gene: TRBV5-1
j_gene: TRBJ2-2
abundance: NA
d_gene: NA
CDR3aa: CASSFGGQNTGELFF
CDR3nt: TGCGCCAGCAGCTTTGGGGGACAGAACACCGGGGAGCTGTTTTTT

v_gene: TRBV7-2
j_gene: TRBJ2-1
abundance: NA
d_gene: TRBD2
CDR3aa: CASSPASGNTWYEQFF
CDR3nt: TGTGCCAGCAGCCCCGCTAGCGGGAACACGTGGTACGAGCAGTTCTTC

v_gene: TRBV7-9
j_gene: TRBJ2-2
abundance: few
d_gene: TRBD1
CDR3aa: CASMGQGALADTGELFF
CDR3nt: TGTGCCAGCATGGGACAGGGGGCTTTGGCGGACACCGGGGAGCTGTTTTTT

v_gene: TRBV29-1
j_gene: TRBJ1-2
abundance: NA
d_gene: TRBD1
CDR3aa: CSVRQGANYGYTF
CDR3nt: TGCAGCGTTCGACAGGGGGCTAACTATGGCTACACCTTC

v_gene: TRBV20-1
j_gene: TRBJ1-6
abundance: NA
d_gene: NA
CDR3aa: CSSLPWGEGSPLHF
CDR3nt: TGCAGTTCTCTCCCTTGGGGAGAGGGTTCACCCCTCCACTTT

v_gene: TRBV4-3
j_gene: TRBJ2-1
abundance: NA
d_gene: NA
CDR3aa: CASSQDLGGTYNEQFF
CDR3nt: TGCGCCAGCAGCCAAGATCTTGGCGGAACATACAATGAGCAGTTCTTC

v_gene: TRBV5-6
j_gene: TRBJ2-5
abundance: NA
d_gene: NA
CDR3aa: CASSSGFLETQYF
CDR3nt: TGTGCCAGCAGCTCCGGATTCTTAGAGACCCAGTACTTC

v_gene: TRBV7-2
j_gene: TRBJ1-1
abundance: NA
d_gene: TRBD1
CDR3aa: CASSTRDRGNTEAFF
CDR3nt: TGTGCCAGCAGCACGCGGGACAGGGGGAACACTGAAGCTTTCTTT

v_gene: TRBV20-1
j_gene: TRBJ2-3
abundance: few
d_gene: NA
CDR3aa: CSARSGESTDTQYF
CDR3nt: TGCAGTGCCAGGTCGGGGGAGAGCACAGATACGCAGTATTTT

v_gene: TRBV20-1
j_gene: TRBJ2-1
abundance: few
d_gene: TRBD2
CDR3aa: CSAREWAGGMDEQFF
CDR3nt: TGCAGTGCTAGAGAGTGGGCGGGAGGTATGGATGAGCAGTTCTTC

v_gene: TRBV3-1
j_gene: TRBJ2-1
abundance: NA
d_gene: NA
CDR3aa: CASSQDMSKEQFF
CDR3nt: TGTGCCAGCAGCCAAGATATGAGTAAGGAGCAGTTCTTC

v_gene: TRBV7-3
j_gene: TRBJ1-2
abundance: once
d_gene: NA
CDR3aa: CASSLRQGNGYTF
CDR3nt: TGTGCCAGCAGCTTAAGGCAGGGCAATGGCTACACCTTC

v_gene: TRBV4-2
j_gene: TRBJ2-3
abundance: NA
d_gene: NA
CDR3aa: CASSQDRGGADTQYF
CDR3nt: TGTGCCAGCAGCCAAGATAGGGGGGGGGCAGATACGCAGTATTTT

v_gene: TRBV21-1
j_gene: TRBJ2-4
abundance: once
d_gene: NA
CDR3aa: CASRGYRDFAKNIQYF
CDR3nt: TGTGCCAGCAGAGGATATCGCGACTTTGCCAAAAACATTCAGTACTTC

v_gene: TRBV6-2/TRBV6-3
j_gene: TRBJ2-1
abundance: NA
d_gene: NA
CDR3aa: CASSALRQAGYVSEQFF
CDR3nt: TGTGCCAGCAGTGCCTTAAGACAGGCAGGTTATGTTAGTGAGCAGTTCTTC

v_gene: TRBV29-1
j_gene: TRBJ2-3
abundance: few
d_gene: NA
CDR3aa: CSGTWSTDTQYF
CDR3nt: TGCAGCGGAACGTGGAGCACAGATACGCAGTATTTT

v_gene: TRBV12-3/TRBV12-4
j_gene: TRBJ2-3
abundance: NA
d_gene: NA
CDR3aa: CASRAWLGTDTQYF
CDR3nt: TGTGCCAGCAGAGCCTGGCTTGGCACAGATACGCAGTATTTT

v_gene: TRBV5-1
j_gene: TRBJ1-1
abundance: NA
d_gene: NA
CDR3aa: CAGSLGGWGGERNTEAFF
CDR3nt: TGCGCCGGCAGCTTGGGCGGATGGGGGGGTGAAAGGAACACTGAAGCTTTCTTT

v_gene: TRBV6-5
j_gene: TRBJ2-1
abundance: many
d_gene: TRBD1
CDR3aa: CASSAGGEQFF
CDR3nt: TGTGCCAGCAGTGCAGGGGGTGAGCAGTTCTTC

v_gene: TRBV25-1
j_gene: TRBJ1-2
abundance: NA
d_gene: NA
CDR3aa: CASSEYLSREATF
CDR3nt: TGTGCCAGCAGTGAATATCTCTCCAGGGAGGCCACCTTC

v_gene: TRBV9
j_gene: TRBJ2-1
abundance: few
d_gene: TRBD2
CDR3aa: CASSAITGTSGGYEQFF
CDR3nt: TGTGCCAGCAGCGCAATAACCGGGACTAGCGGGGGGTATGAGCAGTTCTTC

v_gene: TRBV25-1
j_gene: TRBJ1-6
abundance: few
d_gene: NA
CDR3aa: CASSECPRQNNSPLHF
CDR3nt: TGTGCCAGCAGTGAATGCCCCCGGCAAAATAATTCACCCCTCCACTTT

v_gene: TRBV27
j_gene: TRBJ2-7
abundance: NA
d_gene: NA
CDR3aa: CASSLPGDDGKQYF
CDR3nt: TGTGCCAGCAGTTTACCGGGGGATGATGGCAAGCAGTACTTC

v_gene: TRBV6-5
j_gene: TRBJ2-7
abundance: NA
d_gene: NA
CDR3aa: CASSYRGKRNYEQYF
CDR3nt: TGTGCCAGCAGTTATCGGGGGAAACGAAACTACGAGCAGTACTTC

v_gene: TRBV12-3/TRBV12-4
j_gene: TRBJ2-4
abundance: NA
d_gene: TRBD2
CDR3aa: CASRAGTSGDREQYF
CDR3nt: TGTGCCAGCAGAGCCGGGACTAGCGGGGACCGAGAGCAGTACTTC

v_gene: TRBV7-2
j_gene: TRBJ2-7
abundance: once
d_gene: NA
CDR3aa: CASSPPPVPYEQYF
CDR3nt: TGTGCCAGCAGCCCCCCCCCGGTTCCCTACGAGCAGTACTTC

v_gene: TRBV5-1
j_gene: TRBJ2-6
abundance: NA
d_gene: NA
CDR3aa: CASSIFSLAGLFGANVLTF
CDR3nt: TGCGCCAGCAGCATCTTCTCCTTGGCAGGTTTATTTGGGGCCAACGTCCTGACTTTC

v_gene: TRBV9
j_gene: TRBJ2-4
abundance: NA
d_gene: NA
CDR3aa: CASSPGTRDIQYF
CDR3nt: TGTGCCAGCAGCCCCGGGACAAGGGACATTCAGTACTTC

v_gene: TRBV7-2
j_gene: TRBJ2-3
abundance: NA
d_gene: NA
CDR3aa: CASSRRLESTDTQYF
CDR3nt: TGTGCCAGCAGCCGCCGGCTCGAAAGCACAGATACGCAGTATTTT

v_gene: TRBV20-1
j_gene: TRBJ2-1
abundance: NA
d_gene: TRBD2
CDR3aa: CSARDSGSTSGVYNEQFF
CDR3nt: TGCAGTGCTAGAGATAGCGGTTCGACTAGCGGAGTCTACAATGAGCAGTTCTTC

v_gene: TRBV13
j_gene: TRBJ2-7
abundance: NA
d_gene: TRBD1
CDR3aa: CASSKTGNEQYF
CDR3nt: TGTGCCAGCAGCAAGACAGGGAACGAGCAGTACTTC

v_gene: TRBV12-3/TRBV12-4
j_gene: TRBJ2-6
abundance: few
d_gene: NA
CDR3aa: CASTPSISGANVLTF
CDR3nt: TGTGCCAGCACCCCCTCTATCTCTGGGGCCAACGTCCTGACTTTC

v_gene: TRBV5-6
j_gene: TRBJ1-2
abundance: few
d_gene: TRBD1
CDR3aa: CASSMTGGSDGYTF
CDR3nt: TGTGCCAGCAGCATGACAGGGGGCTCGGATGGCTACACCTTC

v_gene: TRBV5-1
j_gene: TRBJ2-1
abundance: NA
d_gene: TRBD1
CDR3aa: CASKPGQGPYNEQFF
CDR3nt: TGCGCCAGCAAGCCGGGACAGGGACCCTACAATGAGCAGTTCTTC

v_gene: TRBV20-1
j_gene: TRBJ2-7
abundance: once
d_gene: NA
CDR3aa: CSARIDTTTCEQYF
CDR3nt: TGCAGTGCTAGAATCGATACAACAACCTGCGAGCAGTACTTC

v_gene: TRBV20-1
j_gene: TRBJ1-6
abundance: NA
d_gene: NA
CDR3aa: CSASVPRVVNSPLHF
CDR3nt: TGCAGTGCTAGCGTACCCCGGGTCGTAAATTCACCCCTCCACTTT

v_gene: TRBV7-2
j_gene: TRBJ2-7
abundance: NA
d_gene: NA
CDR3aa: CASSSPQGFYEQYF
CDR3nt: TGTGCCAGCAGCTCACCACAGGGCTTCTACGAGCAGTACTTC

v_gene: TRBV7-8
j_gene: TRBJ2-1
abundance: few
d_gene: TRBD1
CDR3aa: CASSLAPGQGVGSYNEQFF
CDR3nt: TGTGCCAGCAGCTTAGCGCCGGGACAGGGGGTCGGGTCCTACAATGAGCAGTTCTTC

v_gene: TRBV7-3
j_gene: TRBJ2-5
abundance: NA
d_gene: NA
CDR3aa: CASSQGPEKTQYF
CDR3nt: TGTGCCAGCAGCCAGGGGCCGGAGAAGACCCAGTACTTC

v_gene: TRBV6-6
j_gene: TRBJ2-1
abundance: few
d_gene: TRBD2
CDR3aa: CASRGGDYATYNEQFF
CDR3nt: TGTGCCAGCAGGGGGGGGGACTACGCTACCTACAATGAGCAGTTCTTC

v_gene: TRBV6-2/TRBV6-3
j_gene: TRBJ2-1
abundance: few
d_gene: TRBD2
CDR3aa: CASSYSASGRYNEQFF
CDR3nt: TGTGCCAGCAGTTACTCGGCTAGCGGGAGGTACAATGAGCAGTTCTTC

v_gene: TRBV30
j_gene: TRBJ2-5
abundance: NA
d_gene: NA
CDR3aa: CAWSVVLQETQYF
CDR3nt: TGTGCCTGGAGTGTGGTACTTCAAGAGACCCAGTACTTC

v_gene: TRBV20-1
j_gene: TRBJ2-3
abundance: NA
d_gene: NA
CDR3aa: CSARARATDTQYF
CDR3nt: TGCAGTGCTAGAGCACGGGCCACAGATACGCAGTATTTT

v_gene: TRBV25-1
j_gene: TRBJ2-5
abundance: few
d_gene: NA
CDR3aa: CASTRGGEETQYF
CDR3nt: TGTGCCAGCACTAGGGGGGGCGAAGAGACCCAGTACTTC

v_gene: TRBV29-1
j_gene: TRBJ1-1
abundance: NA
d_gene: TRBD1
CDR3aa: CSVVGGTVEAFF
CDR3nt: TGCAGCGTAGTTGGCGGGACAGTTGAAGCTTTCTTT

v_gene: TRBV6-2/TRBV6-3
j_gene: TRBJ1-1
abundance: NA
d_gene: TRBD1
CDR3aa: CASSHGQDGEAFF
CDR3nt: TGTGCCAGCAGTCACGGACAGGACGGTGAAGCTTTCTTT

v_gene: TRBV6-1
j_gene: TRBJ1-1
abundance: NA
d_gene: NA
CDR3aa: CASKLQGRNTEAFF
CDR3nt: TGTGCCAGCAAACTACAGGGACGGAACACTGAAGCTTTCTTT

v_gene: TRBV7-2
j_gene: TRBJ2-1
abundance: few
d_gene: NA
CDR3aa: CASKVFTYNEQFF
CDR3nt: TGTGCCAGTAAAGTTTTCACCTACAATGAGCAGTTCTTC

v_gene: TRBV29-1
j_gene: TRBJ2-2
abundance: NA
d_gene: NA
CDR3aa: CSVEPPRGRNTGELFF
CDR3nt: TGCAGCGTTGAACCCCCCAGGGGAAGGAACACCGGGGAGCTGTTTTTT

v_gene: TRBV18
j_gene: TRBJ2-3
abundance: NA
d_gene: TRBD2
CDR3aa: CASSPRSGGSTDTQYF
CDR3nt: TGTGCCAGCTCACCACGTAGCGGGGGGAGCACAGATACGCAGTATTTT

v_gene: TRBV15
j_gene: TRBJ2-2
abundance: NA
d_gene: NA
CDR3aa: CATSRGSGSNTGELFF
CDR3nt: TGTGCCACCAGCAGGGGATCAGGATCGAACACCGGGGAGCTGTTTTTT

v_gene: TRBV28
j_gene: TRBJ2-5
abundance: NA
d_gene: NA
CDR3aa: CASSPYRRRLQETQYF
CDR3nt: TGTGCCAGCAGCCCCTACCGTCGGCGACTCCAAGAGACCCAGTACTTC

v_gene: TRBV2
j_gene: TRBJ2-7
abundance: NA
d_gene: NA
CDR3aa: CASSEERYEQYF
CDR3nt: TGTGCCAGCAGTGAAGAGAGGTACGAGCAGTACTTC

v_gene: TRBV5-6
j_gene: TRBJ1-4
abundance: once
d_gene: NA
CDR3aa: CASSLIGGSDEKLFF
CDR3nt: TGTGCCAGCAGCTTGATTGGGGGATCCGATGAAAAACTGTTTTTT

v_gene: TRBV2
j_gene: TRBJ1-1
abundance: few
d_gene: NA
CDR3aa: CASSGLDSVNTEAFF
CDR3nt: TGTGCCAGCAGCGGCCTGGACAGCGTGAACACTGAAGCTTTCTTT